The 27 T cell receptor beta chains listed next were all sequenced from one sample in a study of CD8 T cells in ankylosing spondylitis. Study conclusions and caveats: One TCR beta motif, made up of roughly eight highly homologous variants, appeared characteristic of ankylosing spondylitis blood.

The antigens these receptors bind are not known. Via MiXCR, TCRdb re-called the 5' RACE reads, giving one row per CDR3 protein. Among 750,000 to 850,000 distinct CDR3 sequences listed, approximately 12% were seen once. The specimen sequenced was blood, either unsorted or a sorted T cell fraction (not recorded which). All receptors derive from a male donor with ankylosing spondylitis.

In its sample, this clonotype was seen a few times. The chain links TRBV5-1 to TRBJ2-2; no clear D gene. Germline V lookup: CDR1 SGHRS, CDR2 YFSETQ. V lost 1 base and J 6 bases, leaving 10 bases between the germline ends. The CDR3 covers 14 residues. The CDR3 region has the DNA TGCGCCAGCAGCTTGTATCCCCTCCCCGGGGAGCTGTTTTTT. Translation: CASSLYPLPGELFF.

This clonotype was counted a few times. The J gene is TRBJ1-1, the V gene TRBV7-3, with 8 bases aligning to TRBD1. J lost 5 bases, V lost 5 bases, and 7 bases had no gene match. The germline V gene has CDR1 SGHTA and CDR2 FQGTGA. The CDR3 totals 14 residues. CDR3 in amino acids: CASSNRQGRTEAFF. Written as DNA, the CDR3 is TGTGCCAGCAGCAACCGACAGGGGAGGACTGAAGCTTTCTTT.

This chain joins TRBV7-8 and TRBJ1-1; D is unclear. The CDR3 is 14 amino acids. The V end lost 1 base, the J end lost 10 bases, and 16 bases lay between the germline ends. In germline, CDR1 is SGHVS, CDR2 FQNEAQ. The CDR3: CASSLGHGERGAFF. The DNA for the CDR3 is TGTGCCAGCAGCTTAGGCCACGGGGAACGTGGAGCTTTCTTT.

V and J are TRBV7-4 and TRBJ2-6; D remains ambiguous. V lost 5 bases, J lost 0 bases, and 17 bases lay in between. This CDR3 comprises 18 residues. Per the germline V gene, CDR1 is SGHVT and CDR2 is SQSDAQ. CDR3 in amino acids: CASSLEAGTHSGANVLTF. DNA for the CDR3: TGTGCCAGCAGCCTCGAAGCAGGAACGCACTCTGGGGCCAACGTCCTGACTTTC.

The chain combines TRBV20-1 with TRBJ2-5, with D possibly matching TRBD2 (6 bases). This CDR3 comprises 13 residues. V lost 3 bases to trimming and J lost 3 bases, with 11 bases between them. Germline assignment: CDR1 DFQATT and CDR2 SNEGSKA (reference sequence). CDR3 DNA: TGCAGTGCTAGCGGGAGTGTGAAAGAGACCCAGTACTTC. As protein: CSASGSVKETQYF.

This clonotype has a handful of counts. This sequence joins TRBV30 and TRBJ1-4; the match to TRBD1 covers 7 bases. The CDR3 runs to 15 residues. The germline V gene encodes CDR1 GTSNPN and CDR2 SVGIG (reference sequence). V was pared by 2 bases and J by 4 bases, with 7 bases of the junction left unmatched. The DNA of the CDR3 is TGTGCCTGGAGTCCGCAGGGGGAGCTTAATGAAAAACTGTTTTTT. Its protein is CAWSPQGELNEKLFF. The complete variable domain, with remaining parts taken from reference TRBV30 and TRBJ1-4, reads SQTIHQWPATLVQPVGSPLSLECTVEGTSNPNLYWYRQAAGRGLQLLFYSVGIGQISSEVPQNLSASRPQDRQFILSSKKLLLSDSGFYLCAWSPQGELNEKLFFGSGTQLSVL.

The chain employs TRBV20-1 and TRBJ2-1, with 13 bases identical to TRBD2. The germline gives CDR1 DFQATT, CDR2 SNEGSKA (reference sequence). V shed 1 base, J shed 6 bases, and the junction held 3 bases outside the gene matches. The CDR3 sequence is 15 residues long. The DNA of the CDR3 is TGCAGTGCTAGAGGGACTAGCGGGAGTCCCAATGAGCAGTTCTTC. Translation: CSARGTSGSPNEQFF.

The CDR3 is CASSPLEGGYEQYF. DNA of the CDR3: TGTGCCAGCAGTCCCCTAGAAGGAGGCTACGAGCAGTACTTC. The chain links TRBV28 to TRBJ2-7; tentative D call: TRBD2 (5 bases). The germline gives CDR1 MDHEN, CDR2 SYDVKM. This CDR3 is 14 amino acids long. The ends were cut back, 5 bases at V and 3 bases at J, with 14 bases in the middle. Supplemented by reference TRBV28 and TRBJ2-7, the full variable domain reads DVKVTQSSRYLVKRTGEKVFLECVQDMDHENMFWYRQDPGLGLRLIYFSYDVKMKEKGDIPEGYSVSREKKERFSLILESASTNQTSMYLCASSPLEGGYEQYFGPGTRLTVT.

There are many counts of this clonotype. The chain joins TRBV7-2 to TRBJ2-2; D uncertain. The CDR3 spans 13 residues. Germline CDR1 reads SGHTA; CDR2 reads FQGNSA. The germline V and J ends were trimmed by 3 bases and 4 bases, with 6 bases remaining between them. CDR3 amino acids: CASSFQPTGELFF. CDR3 coding DNA: TGTGCCAGCAGCTTCCAACCCACCGGGGAGCTGTTTTTT.

This clonotype was observed a few times. The V and J genes are TRBV14 and TRBJ1-2; TRBD1 is a possible D gene (5 bases). Germline V CDR1 and CDR2: SGHDN, FVKESK. The CDR3 covers 14 residues. V was shortened by 1 base and J by 4 bases, with 10 bases between the two germline ends. The CDR3 bases are TGTGCCAGCAGCCAAGCCCAGGGACCCTATGGCTACACCTTC. This translates into CASSQAQGPYGYTF.

The table lists this clonotype with a few counts. The rearrangement joins TRBV6-5 to TRBJ2-1, with 9 bases lining up with TRBD1. From germline, CDR1 is MNHEY and CDR2 SVGAGI. The CDR3 contains 16 residues. The V segment lost 4 bases and the J segment 8 bases; nucleotides outside the gene matches: 12. The CDR3 here is CASSLSYGTGIHEQFF. The CDR3 DNA reads as TGTGCCAGCAGTTTGTCGTATGGGACAGGGATCCATGAGCAGTTCTTC.

This chain uses TRBV5-6 with TRBJ1-6; D gene uncertain. CDR1 and CDR2 from the germline V gene are SGHDT and YYEEEE. Trimming stripped 2 bases from V and 9 bases from J, with 15 bases between. The length of the CDR3 is 15 residues. CDR3 amino acids: CASSFLRPDGSPLHF. DNA for the CDR3: TGTGCCAGCAGCTTCCTGAGGCCTGATGGTTCACCCCTCCACTTT.

The sample holds a few counts of this clonotype. The chain combines TRBV20-1 with TRBJ2-1; TRBD2 agrees at 8 bases. The CDR3 is 16 residues long. V gave up 2 bases and J gave up 4 bases; unmatched junction bases: 10. From germline, CDR1 is DFQATT and CDR2 SNEGSKA (reference sequence). The CDR3 reads CSARWPSGRLYNEQFF. CDR3 nucleotides: TGCAGTGCTAGATGGCCTAGCGGGCGCCTTTACAATGAGCAGTTCTTC.

The chain employs TRBV11-2 and TRBJ1-6; D is undetermined. Germline V gene sequence: CDR1 SGHAT, CDR2 FQNNGV. The germline V and J ends were trimmed by 4 bases and 5 bases, with 6 bases remaining between them. This CDR3 is built from 13 residues. CDR3 nucleotides: TGTGCCAGCAGCTCCAGCGATAATTCACCCCTCCACTTT. The encoded protein is CASSSSDNSPLHF.

V usage is TRBV5-1 and J usage is TRBJ2-2, with TRBD1 as a possible D gene (6 bases). CDR1 SGHRS and CDR2 YFSETQ come from the germline V gene. CDR3 length: 14 residues. V lost 5 bases and J 3 bases, leaving 11 bases between the germline ends. CDR3 sequence reads: CASRGGAHTGELFF. CDR3 sequence (DNA): TGCGCCAGCAGAGGGGGAGCGCACACCGGGGAGCTGTTTTTT.

The V gene is TRBV18, the J gene TRBJ1-1; unclear D gene. This CDR3 region has 11 residues. V lost 1 base to trimming and J lost 8 bases, with 5 bases between them. Germline V CDR1 and CDR2: KGHSH, LQKENI. The CDR3 sequence: CASSPRGEAFF. The CDR3 nucleotides read TGTGCCAGCTCACCACGGGGAGAAGCTTTCTTT.

This clonotype was recorded many times. This chain links TRBV29-1 with TRBJ2-7; TRBD2 might be the D (5 bases). Trimming removed 5 bases at V and 3 bases at J, with 17 bases between. Germline V gene data show CDR1 as SQVTM and CDR2 as ANQGSEA. The CDR3 covers 14 residues. CDR3 sequence reads: CSVRNRGLGYEQYF. The CDR3 DNA sequence: TGCAGCGTTAGAAATCGGGGTTTGGGCTACGAGCAGTACTTC.

The chain is built from TRBV28 and TRBJ1-2; the D gene is possibly TRBD1 (5 bases). Trimming pared 5 bases from V and 7 bases from J, leaving 17 bases between. The CDR3 sequence is 14 residues long. Germline lookup yields CDR1 MDHEN and CDR2 SYDVKM. The CDR3: CASSLGQGMSGYTF. The CDR3 DNA sequence: TGTGCCAGCAGTCTGGGGCAGGGAATGAGTGGCTACACCTTC.

This clonotype showed up just a few times. V gene TRBV4-3 combines with J gene TRBJ1-1; D is uncertain. This CDR3 is built from 13 residues. The germline V and J ends were trimmed by 6 bases and 4 bases, with 12 bases remaining between them. Germline lookup yields CDR1 LGHNA and CDR2 YSLEER. The CDR3 spells CASSFGDFTEAFF. CDR3 DNA sequence: TGCGCCAGCAGTTTCGGGGATTTCACTGAAGCTTTCTTT.

This clonotype has a handful of counts. V gene TRBV11-2 combines with J gene TRBJ1-1, with D possibly being TRBD1 (5 bases). Germline V gene data show CDR1 as SGHAT and CDR2 as FQNNGV. The CDR3 spans 16 residues. Trimming stripped 2 bases from V and 6 bases from J, with 19 bases between. CDR3: CASSLSRGGGNSEAFF. The CDR3 DNA sequence: TGTGCCAGCAGCTTAAGTAGGGGAGGAGGCAACTCTGAAGCTTTCTTT.

This clonotype was counted ten times or more. V is TRBV5-1 and J is TRBJ2-7; D is uncertain. Germline lookup yields CDR1 SGHRS and CDR2 YFSETQ. Trimming took off 4 bases at V and 0 bases at J, with 14 bases between the two ends. This CDR3 has 15 residues. CDR3 amino acids: CASSPMRVSSYEQYF. DNA of the CDR3: TGCGCCAGCAGCCCCATGCGCGTCAGCTCCTACGAGCAGTACTTC.

This clonotype was recorded at least ten times. V and J are TRBV12-3 or TRBV12-4 and TRBJ1-2; D not resolved. The CDR3 consists of 13 residues. V was clipped by 3 bases and J by 8 bases, with 13 bases between them. CDR3 protein: CASSFLAQWGYTF. The DNA for the CDR3 is TGTGCCAGCAGTTTTCTGGCACAGTGGGGCTACACCTTC.

This clonotype was seen a handful of times. The genes are TRBV5-5 and TRBJ2-2; 7 bases match TRBD2. Germline CDR1 is SGHKS and CDR2 is YYEKEE (reference sequence). Unmatched junction bases numbered 7, after V lost 2 bases and J lost 0 bases. The CDR3 runs 17 residues. CDR3 sequence reads: CASSFPPGRANTGELFF. CDR3 coding DNA: TGTGCCAGCAGCTTCCCTCCGGGGAGGGCGAACACCGGGGAGCTGTTTTTT.

This clonotype was recorded many times. The J gene is TRBJ2-2, the V gene TRBV7-2; unclear D gene. The CDR3 loop spans 12 amino acids. Germline V gene sequence: CDR1 SGHTA, CDR2 FQGNSA. Trimming pared 2 bases from V and 7 bases from J, leaving 5 bases between. As DNA, the CDR3 is TGTGCCAGCAGCTTATTCATCGGGGAGCTGTTTTTT. Protein: CASSLFIGELFF. Full variable domain (missing parts from reference TRBV7-2 and TRBJ2-2): GAGVSQSPSNKVTEKGKDVELRCDPISGHTALYWYRQSLGQGLEFLIYFQGNSAPDKSGLPSDRFSAERTGGSVSTLTIQRTQQEDSAVYLCASSLFIGELFFGEGSRLTVL.

This clonotype was counted a few times. The chain couples TRBV7-2 to TRBJ2-5, with 9 nucleotides matching TRBD1. The CDR3 loop spans 16 amino acids. With V trimmed by 7 bases and J by 7 bases, 16 bases remained unmatched. Germline CDR1 SGHTA, CDR2 FQGNSA. CDR3 amino acids: CASISPRTGALATQYF. CDR3 DNA: TGTGCCAGCATCTCACCTCGGACAGGGGCCCTAGCGACCCAGTACTTC.

This clonotype has more than one count but fewer than ten. V usage is TRBV20-1 and J usage is TRBJ1-1; D remains ambiguous. Germline V gene data show CDR1 as DFQATT and CDR2 as SNEGSKA (reference sequence). This CDR3 contains 13 residues. Trimming pared 3 bases from V and 5 bases from J, leaving 13 bases between. This CDR3 reads CSASADGDTEAFF. CDR3 DNA sequence: TGCAGTGCTAGTGCGGACGGGGATACTGAAGCTTTCTTT.

The genes are TRBV6-2 or TRBV6-3 and TRBJ1-1; TRBD1 might be the D (6 bases). The CDR3 length is 15 residues. Germline CDR1 MNHEY, CDR2 SVGEGT. Trimming pared 5 bases from V and 5 bases from J, leaving 18 bases between. CDR3 sequence (DNA): TGTGCCAGCAGTCCCCATGGGAGGGGGAGAACTGAAGCTTTCTTT. This codes for CASSPHGRGRTEAFF.